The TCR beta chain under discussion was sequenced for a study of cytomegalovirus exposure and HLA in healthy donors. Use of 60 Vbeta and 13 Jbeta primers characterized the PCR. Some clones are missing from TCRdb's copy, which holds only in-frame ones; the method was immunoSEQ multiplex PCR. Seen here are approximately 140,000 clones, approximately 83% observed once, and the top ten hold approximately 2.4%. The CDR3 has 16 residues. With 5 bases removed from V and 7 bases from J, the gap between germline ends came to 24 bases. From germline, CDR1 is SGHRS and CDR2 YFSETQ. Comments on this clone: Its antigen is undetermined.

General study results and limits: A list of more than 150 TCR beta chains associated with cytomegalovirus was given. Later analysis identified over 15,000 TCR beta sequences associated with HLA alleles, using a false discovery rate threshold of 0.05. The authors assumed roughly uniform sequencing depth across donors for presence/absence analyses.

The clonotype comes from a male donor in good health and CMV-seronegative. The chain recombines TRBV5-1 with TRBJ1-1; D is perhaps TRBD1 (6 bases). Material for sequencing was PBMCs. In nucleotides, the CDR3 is TGCGCCAGCAGAAGCTCCGGACAGAGTGGGTATGGTGAAGCTTTCTTT. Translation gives CASRSSGQSGYGEAFF.